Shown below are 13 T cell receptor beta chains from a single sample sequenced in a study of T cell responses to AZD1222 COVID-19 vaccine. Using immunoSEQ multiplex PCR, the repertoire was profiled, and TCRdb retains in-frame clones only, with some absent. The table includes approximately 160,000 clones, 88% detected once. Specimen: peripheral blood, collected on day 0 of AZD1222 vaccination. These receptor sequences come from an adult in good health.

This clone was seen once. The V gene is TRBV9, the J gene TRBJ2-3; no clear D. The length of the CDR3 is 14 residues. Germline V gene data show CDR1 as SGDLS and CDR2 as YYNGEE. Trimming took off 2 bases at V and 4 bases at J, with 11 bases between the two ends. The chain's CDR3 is CASSVLAPPDTQYF. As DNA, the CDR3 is TGTGCCAGCAGCGTTTTAGCCCCCCCAGATACGCAGTATTTT.

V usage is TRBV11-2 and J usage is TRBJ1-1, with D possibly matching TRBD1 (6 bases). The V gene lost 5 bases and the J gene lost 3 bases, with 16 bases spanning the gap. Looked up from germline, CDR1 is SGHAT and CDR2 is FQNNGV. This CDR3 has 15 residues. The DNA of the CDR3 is TGTGCCAGCAGCATAGGACAGATGGGATACACTGAAGCTTTCTTT. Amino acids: CASSIGQMGYTEAFF.

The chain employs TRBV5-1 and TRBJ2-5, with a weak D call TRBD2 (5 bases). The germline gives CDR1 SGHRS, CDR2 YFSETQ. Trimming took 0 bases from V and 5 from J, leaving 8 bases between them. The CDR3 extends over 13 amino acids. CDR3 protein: CASSLGPGETQYF. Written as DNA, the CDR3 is TGCGCCAGCAGCTTGGGCCCGGGGGAGACCCAGTACTTC.

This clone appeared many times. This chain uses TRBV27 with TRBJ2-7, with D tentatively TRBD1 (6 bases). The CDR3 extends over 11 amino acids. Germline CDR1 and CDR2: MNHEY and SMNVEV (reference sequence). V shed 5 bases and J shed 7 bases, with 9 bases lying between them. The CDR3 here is CASSIRGEQYF. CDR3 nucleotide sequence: TGTGCCAGCAGTATCAGGGGAGAGCAGTACTTC.

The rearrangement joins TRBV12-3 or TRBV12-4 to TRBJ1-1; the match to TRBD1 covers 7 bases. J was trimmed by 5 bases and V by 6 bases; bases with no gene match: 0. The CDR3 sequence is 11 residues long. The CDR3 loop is CASSRGTEAFF. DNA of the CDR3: TGTGCCAGCAGCAGGGGGACTGAAGCTTTCTTT.

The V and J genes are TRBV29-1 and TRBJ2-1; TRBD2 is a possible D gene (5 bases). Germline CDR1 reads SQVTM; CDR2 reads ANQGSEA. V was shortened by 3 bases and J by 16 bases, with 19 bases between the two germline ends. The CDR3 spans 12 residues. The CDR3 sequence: CSVDGGELSGFF. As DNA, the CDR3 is TGCAGCGTTGATGGTGGGGAACTGAGCGGATTCTTC.

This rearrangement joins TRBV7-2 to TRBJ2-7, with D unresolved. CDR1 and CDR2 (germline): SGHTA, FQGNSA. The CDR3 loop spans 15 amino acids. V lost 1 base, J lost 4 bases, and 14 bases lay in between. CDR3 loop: CASSLESLGLYEQYF. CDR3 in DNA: TGTGCCAGCAGCTTAGAGTCTCTAGGGTTATACGAGCAGTACTTC.

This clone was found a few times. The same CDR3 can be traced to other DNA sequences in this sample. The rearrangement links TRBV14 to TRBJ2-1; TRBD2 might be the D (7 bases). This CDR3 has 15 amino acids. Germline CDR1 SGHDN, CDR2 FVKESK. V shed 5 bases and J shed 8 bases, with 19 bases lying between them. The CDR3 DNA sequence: TGTGCCAGCAGCTGGACCGGGGGCGGGGGTGATGAGCAGTTCTTC. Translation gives CASSWTGGGGDEQFF.

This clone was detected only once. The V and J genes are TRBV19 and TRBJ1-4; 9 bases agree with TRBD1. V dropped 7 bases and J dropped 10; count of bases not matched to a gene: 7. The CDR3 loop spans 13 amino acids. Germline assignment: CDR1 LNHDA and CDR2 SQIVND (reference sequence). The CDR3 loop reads CASTKGQGPKLFF. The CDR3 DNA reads TGTGCCAGTACCAAGGGACAGGGCCCAAAACTGTTTTTT.

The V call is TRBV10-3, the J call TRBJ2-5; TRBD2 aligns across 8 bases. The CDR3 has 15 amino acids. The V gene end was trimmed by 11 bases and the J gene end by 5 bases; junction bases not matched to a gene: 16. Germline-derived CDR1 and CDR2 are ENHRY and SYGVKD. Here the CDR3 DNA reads TGTGCCTCTAGAGGGCGGGAGGTTCCCGGGGAGACCCAGTACTTC. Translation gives CASRGREVPGETQYF.

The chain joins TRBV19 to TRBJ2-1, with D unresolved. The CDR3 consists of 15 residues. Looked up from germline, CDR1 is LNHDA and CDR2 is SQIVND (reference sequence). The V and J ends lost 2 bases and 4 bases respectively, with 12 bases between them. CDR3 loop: CASSISFRVYNEQFF. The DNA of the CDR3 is TGTGCCAGTAGTATAAGCTTTAGGGTTTACAATGAGCAGTTCTTC.

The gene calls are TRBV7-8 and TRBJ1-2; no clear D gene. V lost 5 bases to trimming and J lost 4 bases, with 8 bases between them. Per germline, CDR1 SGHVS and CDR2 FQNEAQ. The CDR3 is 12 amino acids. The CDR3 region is CASSPDGYGYTF. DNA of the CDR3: TGTGCCAGCAGCCCGGACGGCTATGGCTACACCTTC.

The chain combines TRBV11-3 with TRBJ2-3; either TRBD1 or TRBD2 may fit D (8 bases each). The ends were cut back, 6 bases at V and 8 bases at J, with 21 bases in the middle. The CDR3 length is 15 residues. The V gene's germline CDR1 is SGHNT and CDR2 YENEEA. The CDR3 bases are TGTGCCAGCAGTCGCGGGGGGCAGGGGGCGGGTACGCAGTATTTT. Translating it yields CASSRGGQGAGTQYF.